The 19 T cell receptor beta chains in this list originate from one sample, sequenced in a study of T cells in Graves' hyperthyroidism and ophthalmopathy (dated by TCRdb to the late 2010s). Library preparation was by multiplex PCR. Data came from an Illumina HiSeq 2000. The TCR beta CDR3 regions were amplified from the RNA transcripts. The first round of RT-PCR for the TCR CDR3 was performed with the HTBI primer set and the Qiagen OneStep RT-PCR kit. TCRdb reworked the public reads: Q25 trimming with fastp, MiXCR clone assembly, productive beta chains retained. A single entry per CDR3 protein holds the most common genes and DNA from its merged rows. The sample table records a few hundred thousand distinct CDR3 sequences; around 15% of these occur just once. More than 11% of the sample belongs to the ten largest clones. The sequenced material came from blood. All receptors come from a woman in her 40s with Graves' hyperthyroidism.

Only a few counts were recorded for this clonotype. The J gene is TRBJ2-1, the V gene TRBV18; tentative D call: TRBD1 (6 bases). Germline V lookup: CDR1 KGHSH, CDR2 LQKENI. The CDR3 length is 15 residues. V lost 1 base to trimming and J lost 8 bases, with 15 bases between them. The CDR3 DNA follows: TGTGCCAGCTCACCACTTAGGACAGCGCGGGATGAGCAGTTCTTC. Translation gives CASSPLRTARDEQFF.

There are many counts of this clonotype. The chain couples TRBV7-9 to TRBJ1-1, with 7 bases matching TRBD1. CDR3 size: 13 residues. Germline CDR1 reads SEHNR; CDR2 reads FQNEAQ (reference sequence). Trimming at V came to 6 bases and at J to 4 bases, leaving 5 bases not matched to a gene. The CDR3 sequence: CASSHGQVTEAFF. The CDR3 DNA sequence: TGTGCCAGCAGTCACGGACAGGTCACTGAAGCTTTCTTT.

The rearrangement links TRBV6-4 to TRBJ2-7; 14 positions agree with TRBD2. Germline assignment: CDR1 MRHNA and CDR2 SNTAGT. Unmatched junction bases numbered 8, after V lost 7 bases and J lost 0 bases. The CDR3 totals 17 residues. The CDR3 is CASTPKGTSGSSYEQYF. The CDR3 DNA reads as TGTGCCAGCACCCCCAAGGGGACTAGCGGGAGCTCCTACGAGCAGTACTTC.

The V gene is TRBV5-1, the J gene TRBJ1-1, with D unclear. CDR3 length equals 14 residues. Germline CDR1 and CDR2: SGHRS and YFSETQ. The V end was cut by 0 bases, the J end by 6 bases, with 12 bases between. CDR3 DNA sequence: TGCGCCAGCAGCTTGGATGGGGAGACGGCTGAAGCTTTCTTT. Amino acids: CASSLDGETAEAFF.

In its sample, this clonotype was seen many times. The genes are TRBV10-3 and TRBJ2-7, with TRBD1 matching over 7 bases. V shed 3 bases and J 5 bases; nucleotides not matched to a gene: 13. This CDR3 has 16 residues. Per germline, CDR1 ENHRY and CDR2 SYGVKD. The CDR3 region is CAISDFVTGERNEQYF. The CDR3 DNA reads as TGTGCCATCAGTGATTTCGTAACAGGGGAGCGGAACGAGCAGTACTTC.

This clonotype was counted ten times or more. V is TRBV5-1 and J is TRBJ2-2; D ambiguous. The CDR3 has 14 residues. The V end lost 3 bases, the J end lost 6 bases, and 12 bases lay between the germline ends. In germline, CDR1 is SGHRS, CDR2 YFSETQ. The CDR3, as DNA: TGCGCCAGCAGCTACCTGACCTGGTCCGGGGAGCTGTTTTTT. Translating gives CASSYLTWSGELFF.

J is TRBJ2-7 and V is TRBV15; D is undetermined. V was trimmed by 3 bases and J by 4 bases, leaving 13 bases between them. This CDR3 contains 14 residues. CDR1 and CDR2 (germline): LNHNV, YYDKDF (reference sequence). The CDR3 DNA sequence: TGTGCCACCAGCAGTGTACAAGAAAGGTACGAGCAGTACTTC. Its protein is CATSSVQERYEQYF.

This clonotype was seen ten or more times. The V call is TRBV7-2, the J call TRBJ2-5; TRBD2 matches 12 bases. The germline gives CDR1 SGHTA, CDR2 FQGNSA. The CDR3 spans 15 residues. J lost 4 bases, V lost 5 bases, and 5 bases had no gene match. CDR3 region: CASSPTSGRAETQYF. CDR3 bases: TGTGCCAGCAGCCCGACTAGCGGGAGAGCAGAGACCCAGTACTTC.

This clonotype was found a few times. The gene calls are TRBV5-1 and TRBJ2-2; 8 bases align to TRBD1. V was pared by 2 bases and J by 14 bases, with 20 bases of the junction left unmatched. Germline V lookup: CDR1 SGHRS, CDR2 YFSETQ. The CDR3 covers 17 residues. The CDR3 nucleotides read TGCGCCAGCAGCTTAACGGTCCCGGGACAGGTGATTCGGAGTCTGTTTTTT. Protein product: CASSLTVPGQVIRSLFF.

This clonotype was seen a handful of times. The V and J genes are TRBV6-9 and TRBJ2-2; a possible D gene is TRBD2 (5 bases). V lost 3 bases and J 6 bases, leaving 17 bases between the germline ends. Germline V gene data show CDR1 as MNHGY and CDR2 as SVAAGI. The CDR3 is 16 amino acids. The CDR3 region is CASSYPPGMKSGELFF. The CDR3 DNA reads TGTGCCAGCAGTTACCCACCGGGGATGAAGTCCGGGGAGCTGTTTTTT.

The V and J genes are TRBV15 and TRBJ2-1; D gene ambiguous. The germline gives CDR1 LNHNV, CDR2 YYDKDF (reference sequence). Trimming left V 8 bases short and J 7 bases short, with 15 bases between. This CDR3 has 13 amino acids. In DNA form, the CDR3 reads TGTGCCACCGGGGATAGGGATAAGAATGAGCAGTTCTTC. This translates into CATGDRDKNEQFF.

This clonotype was seen once. The gene calls are TRBV7-8 and TRBJ1-4; D uncertain. There are 16 residues in the CDR3. V lost 1 base and J lost 0, with 9 bases in between. From germline, CDR1 is SGHVS and CDR2 FQNEAQ. The CDR3 DNA is TGTGCCAGCAGCTTAGGTACAATGACAACTAATGAAAAACTGTTTTTT. As protein: CASSLGTMTTNEKLFF.

In this sample, this clonotype turned up a few times. This sequence joins TRBV18 and TRBJ1-2, with unresolved D. The CDR3 covers 17 residues. Germline CDR1 reads KGHSH; CDR2 reads LQKENI. With 2 bases removed from V and 2 bases from J, the gap between germline ends came to 18 bases. CDR3 in DNA: TGTGCCAGCTCACCAAGTCCCCCGGCGCAGGCGAACTATGGCTACACCTTC. It is translated as CASSPSPPAQANYGYTF.

The rearrangement links TRBV5-1 to TRBJ2-1; TRBD2 matches at 13 bases. The germline V gene has CDR1 SGHRS and CDR2 YFSETQ. After removal of 0 bases from V and 9 bases from J, the junction contained 9 bases not matched to a gene. The CDR3 extends over 17 amino acids. CDR3 in amino acids: CASSLDPGTSGISEQFF. The DNA of the CDR3 is TGCGCCAGCAGCTTGGATCCCGGGACTAGCGGGATCAGTGAGCAGTTCTTC.

This clonotype was seen a handful of times. The CDR3 DNA reads TGTGCCAGCAGCAACATCATAGCGGGAGTAACCTACAATGAGCAGTTCTTC. Its translation: CASSNIIAGVTYNEQFF. This chain connects TRBV6-2 or TRBV6-3 to TRBJ2-1; 9 nucleotides agree with TRBD2. The CDR3 runs 17 residues. The J segment lost 2 bases and the V segment lost 6 bases, leaving 11 bases of the junction unmatched. Looked up from germline, CDR1 is MNHEY and CDR2 is SVGEGT.

This clonotype was seen repeatedly, ten times or more. This chain uses TRBV10-1 with TRBJ2-3; no firm D call. Trimming stripped 3 bases from V and 2 bases from J, with 9 bases between. Germline loops: CDR1 WNHNN, CDR2 SYGVQD (reference sequence). There are 14 residues in the CDR3. CDR3 coding DNA: TGCGCCAGCAGTGATGTTTGGGACACAGATACGCAGTATTTT. As protein: CASSDVWDTDTQYF.

This clonotype was counted between two and nine times. A much larger clone differs from this one at a single base, so this may be a read error. This CDR3 is CASSPRGAGTGELFF. The CDR3 DNA sequence: TGTGCCAGCAGTCCCCGGGGGGCCGGCACCGGGGAGCTGTTTTTT. V is TRBV28 and J is TRBJ2-2, with a weak D call TRBD2 (7 bases). The length of the CDR3 is 15 residues. The V gene lost 5 bases and the J gene lost 4 bases, with 14 bases spanning the gap. CDR1 and CDR2 from the germline V gene are MDHEN and SYDVKM.

Ten or more counts support this clonotype. The chain is built from TRBV11-2 and TRBJ2-1; 9 bases are a match to TRBD2. V shed 3 bases, J shed 9 bases, and the junction held 6 bases outside the gene matches. CDR1 SGHAT and CDR2 FQNNGV come from the germline V gene. The CDR3 is 14 residues long. DNA of the CDR3: TGTGCCAGCAGCTTTGAGCGGGAGGTGGGTGAGCAGTTCTTC. Translated: CASSFEREVGEQFF.

The V gene is TRBV29-1, the J gene TRBJ2-7; TRBD2 might be the D (6 bases). Trimming stripped 6 bases from V and 7 bases from J, with 19 bases between. This CDR3 comprises 13 residues. CDR1 and CDR2 (germline): SQVTM, ANQGSEA. The CDR3 sequence: CSVPTGGFGEQYF. The CDR3 coding sequence is TGCAGCGTCCCCACCGGGGGATTCGGGGAGCAGTACTTC.